The 5 T cell receptor beta chains below all came from one sample that was sequenced in a study of post-analysis software for immune sequencing data. Included in the TCR beta cDNA libraries were unique molecular identifiers. TCRdb analysed the PCR reads with MiXCR anew, one entry per CDR3 protein. The table lists a few hundred thousand distinct CDR3 sequences, under 40% of them singletons, with 4.5% to 7.5% in the top ten. General study results and limits: In patients, about five TRBV segments were more frequent than in controls, with TRBV5-6, TRBV5-1 and TRBV20-1 among them.

Their antigens are not known. Material: blood. Receptors originate from a girl aged 2-17 years with multiple sclerosis.

This clonotype was recorded only once. The CDR3 DNA reads TGCAGTGGGGGATCGAGCTCCTACAATGAGCAGTTCTTC. It translates to CSGGSSSYNEQFF. The chain carries TRBV20-1 and TRBJ2-1, with unresolved D. V was clipped by 7 bases and J by 0 bases, with 10 bases between them. The CDR3 runs to 13 residues. Per the germline V gene, CDR1 is DFQATT and CDR2 is SNEGSKA (reference sequence).

This clonotype was recorded once. The rearrangement uses TRBV20-1 and TRBJ1-2, with D possibly being TRBD1 (5 bases). The germline V gene has CDR1 DFQATT and CDR2 SNEGSKA (reference sequence). With 2 bases removed from V and 12 bases from J, the gap between germline ends came to 25 bases. The CDR3 runs 15 residues. The CDR3 coding sequence is TGCAGTGCTAGACCTCACAACGGCGTAGGACACCCGAACACCTTC. Protein product: CSARPHNGVGHPNTF.

This clonotype turned up a few times. The chain is built from TRBV3-1 and TRBJ2-7; D is uncertain. This CDR3 is 14 amino acids long. Trimming took off 3 bases at V and 1 base at J, with 10 bases between the two ends. In germline, CDR1 is LGHDT, CDR2 YNNKEL (reference sequence). Written as DNA, the CDR3 is TGTGCCAGCAGCCACACGACTCCTTCCTACGAGCAGTACTTC. Protein: CASSHTTPSYEQYF.

The chain combines TRBV29-1 with TRBJ1-1; 9 positions match TRBD1. The germline V gene encodes CDR1 SQVTM and CDR2 ANQGSEA. The CDR3 totals 14 residues. With 7 bases clipped from V and 5 bases from J, the junction kept 11 bases outside the gene matches. This CDR3 is CSASSGQGFTEAFF. Here the CDR3 DNA reads TGCAGCGCCTCGTCTGGACAGGGGTTTACTGAAGCTTTCTTT.

This clonotype has just a few counts. The chain recombines TRBV3-1 with TRBJ1-1, with D perhaps matching TRBD1 (6 bases). CDR1 LGHDT and CDR2 YNNKEL come from the germline V gene (reference sequence). This CDR3 comprises 13 residues. V was cut by 3 bases and J by 3 bases, with 8 bases left in between. The CDR3 nucleotides read TGTGCCAGCAGCCATCAGGGGTACACTGAAGCTTTCTTT. It is translated as CASSHQGYTEAFF.